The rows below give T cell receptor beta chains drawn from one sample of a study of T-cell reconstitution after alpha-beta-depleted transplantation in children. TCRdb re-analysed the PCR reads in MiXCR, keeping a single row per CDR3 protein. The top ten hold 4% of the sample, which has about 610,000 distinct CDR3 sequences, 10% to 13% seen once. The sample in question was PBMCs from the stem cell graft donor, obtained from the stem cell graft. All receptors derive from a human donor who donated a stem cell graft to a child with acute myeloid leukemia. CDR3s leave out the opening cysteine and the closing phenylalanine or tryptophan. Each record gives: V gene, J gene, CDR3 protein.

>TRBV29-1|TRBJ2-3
SVDWKDTQY
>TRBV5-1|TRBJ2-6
ASSPGLQGPPGANVLT
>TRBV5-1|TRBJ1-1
ASSPSLQRRNTEAF
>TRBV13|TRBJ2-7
ASSPRGRGEQY
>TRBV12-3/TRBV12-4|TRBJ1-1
ASSLFAGVGTEAF
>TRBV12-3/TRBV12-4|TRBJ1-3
ASSPDGKKGNTIY
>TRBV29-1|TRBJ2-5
STRGRESQETQY
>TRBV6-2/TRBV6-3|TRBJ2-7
ASSNSDYEQY
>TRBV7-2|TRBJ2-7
ASSSPRDSYEQY
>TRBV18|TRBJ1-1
ASSPDVNTEAF
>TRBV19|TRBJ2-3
ASSLGLAGTNTDTQY
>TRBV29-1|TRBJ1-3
SASGNGNTIY
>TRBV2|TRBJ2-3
ASTPGPPLDTDTQY
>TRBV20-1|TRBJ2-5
SARWGETQY
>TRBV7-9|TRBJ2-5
ASSLAD
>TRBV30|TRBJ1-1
ACKTGNTEAF
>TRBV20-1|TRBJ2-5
SALHRETQY
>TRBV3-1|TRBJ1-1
ASSQDAGFTEAF
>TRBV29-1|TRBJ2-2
SVEARQAGELF
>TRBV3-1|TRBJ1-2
ASSREYGYT
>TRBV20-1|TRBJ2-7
SARDPGQGYEQY
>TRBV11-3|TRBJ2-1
ASSLDNRVDEQF
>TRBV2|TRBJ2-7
ASGLAGEPTYEQY